This T cell receptor beta chain was captured in a study of regulatory T cells in long-lasting Graves disease. The CDR3 runs to 15 residues. V was clipped by 5 bases and J by 6 bases; unmatched bases: 13. iRepertoire HTBI primers and Arm-PCR of CDR3 regions built TCR beta libraries. Via MiXCR, TCRdb re-called the multiplex PCR reads, giving one row per CDR3 protein. Among fewer than 650,000 distinct CDR3 sequences, 15% to 20% were seen once, and the ten largest hold more than 15%. Many counts were recorded for this clonotype. What it binds is unknown. Study outcomes and limitations: Accuracy was possibly reduced by small sample size. The work looked only at peripheral blood and did not look at thyroid tissue. TRBV28, TRBJ1-2 and TRBJ2-5 were favored in persistent disease.

Noted time point: newly diagnosed GD, antithyroid drugs for less than 3 months. PBMC-extracted RNA yielded the TCR library. These data also formed part of another study, on T cells in Graves' hyperthyroidism and ophthalmopathy.

This receptor was identified in a woman in her thirties with Graves disease. The sample was peripheral blood mononuclear cells (PBMCs), taken at new diagnosis, from a patient treated with antithyroid drugs. V and J are TRBV12-3 or TRBV12-4 and TRBJ2-7, with 7 positions matching TRBD1. The CDR3 region is CASSPPGTEPLEQYF. The DNA for the CDR3 is TGTGCCAGCAGTCCCCCCGGGACAGAACCCCTCGAGCAGTACTTC.